This T cell receptor (beta chain) is from a study of CD8 T cells in Susac syndrome. From germline, CDR1 is SQVTM and CDR2 ANQGSEA. J lost 0 bases, V lost 5 bases, and 3 bases had no gene match. The CDR3 spans 13 residues. With random hexamers, reverse transcription was performed on about 0.5 to 1 ug of RNA. In TCRdb, the immunoSEQ multiplex PCR reads were re-called with MiXCR into one record per CDR3 protein. The sample holds 120,000 or so distinct CDR3 sequences, approximately 94% seen once. This chain connects TRBV29-1 to TRBJ1-1, with 7 bases matching TRBD1. This receptor was obtained from a human donor in good health. The material sequenced was CD4+ T cells from PBMCs. The chain's CDR3 is CSVRGRMNTEAFF. The CDR3 DNA reads TGCAGCGTTAGGGGGCGGATGAACACTGAAGCTTTCTTT.